This TCR beta chain was recorded in a study of T cells after yellow fever vaccination. Trimming left V 1 base short and J 0 bases short, with 11 bases between. CDR1 is SGHTS and CDR2 is YDEGEE in the germline V gene. The CDR3 consists of 16 residues. Study conclusions and caveats: Post-booster repertoires again held most primary-vaccination clones (around 95% CD4, around 90% CD8).

TCRdb ran MiXCR on the 5' RACE reads and lists one entry per CDR3 protein. Here the sample spans some 350,000 distinct CDR3 sequences, roughly 3.9% being singletons. This clonotype was counted between two and nine times. Its target is unknown. The rearrangement joins TRBV5-8 to TRBJ1-5, with D unclear. The sequencing used PBMCs, collected 5 days after the yellow fever booster vaccination. The receptor's source is a man between 18 and 35 years old who received the YFV17D yellow fever vaccine. This chain's CDR3 is CASSLWAGSSNQPQHF. In DNA form, the CDR3 reads TGTGCCAGCAGCTTGTGGGCAGGTTCTAGCAATCAGCCCCAGCATTTT.